This T cell receptor beta chain was obtained from a study of CD4 T cells in relation to SARS-CoV-2 and coronaviruses. As for the study in general: TCR beta CDR3s were sequenced after roughly eleven-day antigen culture of PBMCs. Overall study findings and caveats: SARS-CoV-2-driven expansion was significantly weaker in crossreactive than monoreactive clones.

Notes on this clone: Its antigen is unknown.

Germline V gene lookup returns CDR1 MNHEY and CDR2 SMNVEV (reference sequence). V was clipped by 4 bases and J by 0 bases, with 16 bases between them. CDR3 length: 17 amino acids. Method: immunoSEQ multiplex PCR; TCRdb's copy keeps in-frame clones and lacks some. The table records under 15,000 clones, 69% of them present only once. The unexposed donors gave CD4+ T cells in about 2011-2019, prior to COVID-19. The cells were cultured for under 13 days before CD4+ T cells were isolated. The rearrangement joins TRBV27 to TRBJ1-3; D ambiguous. This receptor was taken from a human donor in good health. Sequenced: CD4+ T cells from PBMCs, cultured in vitro. In DNA form, the CDR3 reads TGTGCCAGCAGTTCCATTCCCCTATCCTCCTCTGGAAACACCATATATTTT. This encodes CASSSIPLSSSGNTIYF.